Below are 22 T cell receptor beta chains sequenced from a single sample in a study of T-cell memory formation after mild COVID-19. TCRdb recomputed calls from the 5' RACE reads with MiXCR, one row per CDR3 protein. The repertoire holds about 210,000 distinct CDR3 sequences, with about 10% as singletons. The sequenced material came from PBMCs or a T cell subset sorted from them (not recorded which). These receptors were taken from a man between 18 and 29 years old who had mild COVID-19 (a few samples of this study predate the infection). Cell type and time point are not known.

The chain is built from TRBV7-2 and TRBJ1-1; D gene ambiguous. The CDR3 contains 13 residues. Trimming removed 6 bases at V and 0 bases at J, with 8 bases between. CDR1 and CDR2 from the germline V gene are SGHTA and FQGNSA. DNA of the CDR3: TGTGCCAGCAGTTCTTATATGAACACTGAAGCTTTCTTT. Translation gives CASSSYMNTEAFF.

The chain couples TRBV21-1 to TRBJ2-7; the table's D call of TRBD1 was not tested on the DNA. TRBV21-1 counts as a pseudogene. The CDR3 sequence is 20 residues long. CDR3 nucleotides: TGTGCCAGCAGCAAAGAAGTCAGGATCCTGGGGCCATTGAGCTCCTACGAGCAGTACGTC. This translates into CASSKEVRILGPLSSYEQYV.

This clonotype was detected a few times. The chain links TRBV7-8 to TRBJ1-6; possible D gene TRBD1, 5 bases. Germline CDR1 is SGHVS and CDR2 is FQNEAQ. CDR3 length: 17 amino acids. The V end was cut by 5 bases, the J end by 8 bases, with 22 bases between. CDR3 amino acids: CASSLWDRRALDSPLHF. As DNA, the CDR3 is TGTGCCAGCAGCCTATGGGACCGACGGGCCCTCGATTCACCCCTCCACTTT.

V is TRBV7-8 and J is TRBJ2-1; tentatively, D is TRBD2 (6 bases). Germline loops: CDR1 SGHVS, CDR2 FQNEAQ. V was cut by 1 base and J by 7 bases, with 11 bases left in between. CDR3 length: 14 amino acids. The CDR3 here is CASSLGLGGNEQFF. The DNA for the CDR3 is TGTGCCAGCAGCTTAGGACTAGGTGGGAATGAGCAGTTCTTC.

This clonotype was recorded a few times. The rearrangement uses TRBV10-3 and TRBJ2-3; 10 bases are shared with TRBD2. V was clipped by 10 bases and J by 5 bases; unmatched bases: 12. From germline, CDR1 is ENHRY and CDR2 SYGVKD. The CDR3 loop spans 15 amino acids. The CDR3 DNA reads TGTGCCACCGGCCCCAGCGGGGGGGCCGGAGATACGCAGTATTTT. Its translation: CATGPSGGAGDTQYF.

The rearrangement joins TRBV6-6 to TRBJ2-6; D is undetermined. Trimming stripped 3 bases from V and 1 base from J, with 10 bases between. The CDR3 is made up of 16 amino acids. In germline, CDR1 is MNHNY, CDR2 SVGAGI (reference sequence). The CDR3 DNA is TGTGCCAGCAGTTATACCGGGTTGTCTGGGGCCAACGTCCTGACTTTC. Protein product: CASSYTGLSGANVLTF.

The CDR3: CASSGPDRGQETQYF. The CDR3 DNA reads TGCGCCAGCAGCGGACCTGACAGGGGCCAAGAGACCCAGTACTTC. The rearrangement uses TRBV5-1 and TRBJ2-5; 8 nucleotides line up with TRBD1. The ends lost 4 bases at V and 1 base at J; junction bases unmatched: 6. The CDR3 is 15 amino acids. The germline CDR1 and CDR2 sequences are SGHRS and YFSETQ.

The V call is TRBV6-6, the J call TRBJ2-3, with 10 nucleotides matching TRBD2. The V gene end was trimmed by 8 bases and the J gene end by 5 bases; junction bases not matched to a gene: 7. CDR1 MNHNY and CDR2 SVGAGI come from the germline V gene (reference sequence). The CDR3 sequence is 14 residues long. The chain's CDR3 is CASRSGGAVDTQYF. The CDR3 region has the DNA TGTGCCAGCCGCAGCGGGGGGGCCGTAGATACGCAGTATTTT.

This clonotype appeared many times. This CDR3 is CASTFLPGNIQYF. DNA for the CDR3: TGCGCCAGCACCTTCCTTCCGGGAAACATTCAGTACTTC. This chain uses TRBV23-1 with TRBJ2-4, with D unresolved. TRBV23-1 qualifies as an ORF whose function is uncertain. CDR3 length equals 13 residues. V gave up 7 bases and J gave up 6 bases, with 13 bases separating them.

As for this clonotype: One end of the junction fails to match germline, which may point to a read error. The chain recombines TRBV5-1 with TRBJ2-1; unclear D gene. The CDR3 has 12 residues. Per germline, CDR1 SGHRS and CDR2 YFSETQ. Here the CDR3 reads CASSLIRNEQFF. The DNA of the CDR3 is TGTGCCAGCAGCTTAATTCGCAATGAGCAGTTCTTC. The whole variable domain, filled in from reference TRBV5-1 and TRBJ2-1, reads KAGVTQTPRYLIKTRGQQVTLSCSPISGHRSVSWYQQTPGQGLQFLFEYFSETQRNKGNFPGRFSGRQFSNSRSEMNVSTLELGDSALYLCASSLIRNEQFFGPGTRLTVL.

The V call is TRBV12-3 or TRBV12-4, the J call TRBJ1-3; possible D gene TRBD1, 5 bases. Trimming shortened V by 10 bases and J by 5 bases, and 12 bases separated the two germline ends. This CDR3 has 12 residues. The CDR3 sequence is CAIRKGRNTIYF. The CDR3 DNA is TGTGCCATCCGAAAGGGGCGAAACACCATATATTTT.

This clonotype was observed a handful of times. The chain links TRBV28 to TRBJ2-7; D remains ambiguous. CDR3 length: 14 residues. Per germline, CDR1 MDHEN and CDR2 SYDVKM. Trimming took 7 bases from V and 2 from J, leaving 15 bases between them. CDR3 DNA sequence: TGTGCCAGCACCCACGCAGATACTCCCTACGAGCAGTACGTC. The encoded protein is CASTHADTPYEQYV.

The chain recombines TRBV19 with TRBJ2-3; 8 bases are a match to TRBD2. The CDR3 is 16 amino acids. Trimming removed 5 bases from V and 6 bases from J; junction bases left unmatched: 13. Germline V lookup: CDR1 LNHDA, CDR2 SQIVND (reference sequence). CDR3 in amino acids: CASSSTYGLAVDTQYF. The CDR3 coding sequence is TGTGCCAGTAGTTCTACTTACGGACTAGCAGTCGATACGCAGTATTTT.

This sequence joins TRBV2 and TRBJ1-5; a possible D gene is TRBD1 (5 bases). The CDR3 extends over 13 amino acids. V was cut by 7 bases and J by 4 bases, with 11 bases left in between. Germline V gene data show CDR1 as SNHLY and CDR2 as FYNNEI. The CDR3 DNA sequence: TGTGCCAGCAACATAAGGGGAAATCAGCCCCAGCATTTT. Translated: CASNIRGNQPQHF.

The CDR3 bases are TGTGCCAGCAGCCCAGGGACCCACCGGGGTGAAAAACTGTTTTTT. This codes for CASSPGTHRGEKLFF. This rearrangement joins TRBV11-3 to TRBJ1-4; TRBD1 is a possible D gene (5 bases). Germline values: CDR1 SGHNT, CDR2 YENEEA. V dropped 5 bases and J dropped 7 bases, with 17 bases sitting between them. This CDR3 spans 15 amino acids.

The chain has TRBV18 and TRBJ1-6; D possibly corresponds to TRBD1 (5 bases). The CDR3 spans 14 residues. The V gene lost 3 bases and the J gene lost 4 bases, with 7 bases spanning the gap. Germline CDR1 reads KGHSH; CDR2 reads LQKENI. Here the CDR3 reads CASSPGGYNSPLHF. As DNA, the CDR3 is TGTGCCAGCTCACCCGGGGGTTATAATTCACCCCTCCACTTT.

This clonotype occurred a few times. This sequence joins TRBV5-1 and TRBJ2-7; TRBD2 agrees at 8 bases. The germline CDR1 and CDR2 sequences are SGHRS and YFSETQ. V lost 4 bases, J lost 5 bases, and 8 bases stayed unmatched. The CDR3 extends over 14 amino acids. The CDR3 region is CASSPTGGGHEQYF. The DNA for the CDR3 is TGCGCCAGCAGCCCGACCGGGGGGGGCCACGAGCAGTACTTC. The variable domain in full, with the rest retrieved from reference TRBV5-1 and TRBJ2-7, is KAGVTQTPRYLIKTRGQQVTLSCSPISGHRSVSWYQQTPGQGLQFLFEYFSETQRNKGNFPGRFSGRQFSNSRSEMNVSTLELGDSALYLCASSPTGGGHEQYFGPGTRLTVT.

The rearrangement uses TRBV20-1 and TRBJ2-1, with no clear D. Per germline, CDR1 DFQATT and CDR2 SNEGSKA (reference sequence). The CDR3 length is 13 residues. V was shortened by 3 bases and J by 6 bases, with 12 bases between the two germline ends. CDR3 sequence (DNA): TGCAGTGCTAGCGGCGTAGGTCTCAATGAGCAGTTCTTC. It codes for CSASGVGLNEQFF.

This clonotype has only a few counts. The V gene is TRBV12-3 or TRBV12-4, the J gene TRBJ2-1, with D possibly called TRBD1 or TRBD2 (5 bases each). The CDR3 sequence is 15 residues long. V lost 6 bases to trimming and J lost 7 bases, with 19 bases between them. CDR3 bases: TGTGCCAGCAGCCCTTCGATTTCTTGGGGGAATGAGCAGTTCTTC. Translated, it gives CASSPSISWGNEQFF.

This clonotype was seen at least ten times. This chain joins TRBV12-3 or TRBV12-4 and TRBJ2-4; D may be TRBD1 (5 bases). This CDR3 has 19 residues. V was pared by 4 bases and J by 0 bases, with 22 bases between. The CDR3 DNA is TGTGCCAGCAGTTATTCAATCGTCAAGGGGCCACTAGCCAAAAACATTCAGTACTTC. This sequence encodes CASSYSIVKGPLAKNIQYF.

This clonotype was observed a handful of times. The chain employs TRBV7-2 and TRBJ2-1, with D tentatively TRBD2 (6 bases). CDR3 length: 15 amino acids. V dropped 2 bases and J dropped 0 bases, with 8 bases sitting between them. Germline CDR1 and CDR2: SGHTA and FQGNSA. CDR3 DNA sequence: TGTGCCAGCAGCTTATCCGGGAGCTCCTACAATGAGCAGTTCTTC. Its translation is CASSLSGSSYNEQFF.

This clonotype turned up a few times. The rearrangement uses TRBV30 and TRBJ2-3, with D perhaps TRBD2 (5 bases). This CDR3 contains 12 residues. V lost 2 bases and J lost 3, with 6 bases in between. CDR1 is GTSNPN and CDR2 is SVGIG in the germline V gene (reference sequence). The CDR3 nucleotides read TGTGCCTGGAGTCTAGCTACAGATACGCAGTATTTT. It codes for CAWSLATDTQYF.